This passage covers 24 T cell receptor beta chains from one sample sequenced in a study of blood T cell repertoires in COVID-19. Sequenced by immunoSEQ multiplex PCR; TCRdb stores in-frame clones only, minus some. This table has around 70,000 clones, around 80% appearing once. The specimen was peripheral blood. The receptors derive from a man aged 60-69 years with active or convalescent COVID-19.

The rearrangement links TRBV5-4 to TRBJ1-1, with D tentatively TRBD1 (5 bases). This CDR3 spans 17 amino acids. With 0 bases removed from V and 0 bases from J, the gap between germline ends came to 15 bases. Per germline, CDR1 SGHNT and CDR2 YYREEE (reference sequence). The CDR3 coding sequence is TGTGCCAGCAGCTTGGTCGGGGGGAGGGGCATGAACACTGAAGCTTTCTTT. As protein: CASSLVGGRGMNTEAFF.

There are a few counts of this clone. For the CDR3, the DNA is TGTGCCAGCAGCCGAGGGACTAGCGGGGGCCCCACCGGGGAGCTGTTTTTT. This encodes CASSRGTSGGPTGELFF. The rearrangement uses TRBV5-4 and TRBJ2-2; 14 bases align to TRBD2. This CDR3 comprises 17 residues. J lost 4 bases, V lost 4 bases, and 6 bases had no gene match. The germline V gene encodes CDR1 SGHNT and CDR2 YYREEE (reference sequence).

The chain is built from TRBV9 and TRBJ2-3; 11 nucleotides agree with TRBD2. CDR3 length: 16 amino acids. The trim removed 1 base at V and 4 bases at J, leaving 5 bases unmatched. CDR1 SGDLS and CDR2 YYNGEE come from the germline V gene. For the CDR3, the DNA is TGTGCCAGCAGCGTAACCCTAGCGGGGGGCCCAGATACGCAGTATTTT. Protein: CASSVTLAGGPDTQYF.

The V and J genes are TRBV7-2 and TRBJ2-3; a weak D match, TRBD2 (5 bases). Looked up from germline, CDR1 is SGHTA and CDR2 is FQGNSA. V was cut by 5 bases and J by 4 bases, with 13 bases left in between. The CDR3 length is 14 residues. The CDR3 DNA reads TGTGCCAGCAGCGAGGGCAGAACCTCAGATACGCAGTATTTT. It is translated as CASSEGRTSDTQYF. Complete variable domain (other parts from reference TRBV7-2 and TRBJ2-3): GAGVSQSPSNKVTEKGKDVELRCDPISGHTALYWYRQSLGQGLEFLIYFQGNSAPDKSGLPSDRFSAERTGGSVSTLTIQRTQQEDSAVYLCASSEGRTSDTQYFGPGTRLTVL.

The chain uses TRBV10-2 and TRBJ1-1, with D tentatively TRBD1 (6 bases). This CDR3 contains 13 residues. Trimming took off 7 bases at V and 4 bases at J, with 13 bases between the two ends. CDR1 and CDR2 from the germline V gene are WSHSY and SAAADI. CDR3 nucleotide sequence: TGCGCCAGCATCCAGGGGTTGGGCACTGAAGCTTTCTTT. Protein sequence: CASIQGLGTEAFF.

The rearrangement joins TRBV28 to TRBJ1-2, with 8 nucleotides matching TRBD1. The J segment lost 4 bases and the V segment lost 6 bases, leaving 10 bases of the junction unmatched. Looked up from germline, CDR1 is MDHEN and CDR2 is SYDVKM. This CDR3 is built from 15 residues. CDR3 region: CASSIGTGTPYGYTF. CDR3 sequence (DNA): TGTGCCAGCAGCATTGGGACAGGCACTCCCTATGGCTACACCTTC.

V and J are TRBV12-3 or TRBV12-4 and TRBJ1-5; D not resolved. Trimming cost V 9 bases and J 5 bases, with 5 bases left between them. There are 10 residues in the CDR3. Here the CDR3 reads CARTYQPQHF. CDR3 coding DNA: TGTGCCAGGACTTATCAGCCCCAGCATTTT.

This chain links TRBV29-1 with TRBJ1-2; weak D call: TRBD1 (5 bases). Germline V gene sequence: CDR1 SQVTM, CDR2 ANQGSEA. This CDR3 is 12 amino acids long. Trimming took off 3 bases at V and 8 bases at J, with 13 bases between the two ends. CDR3 sequence reads: CSVDPGLGGYTF. The CDR3 DNA sequence: TGCAGCGTTGATCCAGGGTTGGGCGGCTACACCTTC.

This clone occurred a few times. The V and J genes are TRBV11-2 and TRBJ1-2; D remains unclear. Trimming took off 0 bases at V and 2 bases at J, with 4 bases between the two ends. Germline CDR1 is SGHAT and CDR2 is FQNNGV. This CDR3 has 13 residues. CDR3 sequence: CASSLDLNYGYTF. CDR3 DNA: TGTGCCAGCAGCTTAGATCTGAACTATGGCTACACCTTC.

This clone was seen a handful of times. V gene TRBV7-2 combines with J gene TRBJ2-7; no clear D gene. Trimming removed 5 bases from V and 3 bases from J, with 14 bases in between. CDR1 and CDR2 from the germline V gene are SGHTA and FQGNSA. The CDR3 is made up of 14 amino acids. CDR3 region: CASSPTRSLYEQYF. In DNA, the CDR3 is TGTGCCAGCAGCCCCACCCGGAGCCTCTACGAGCAGTACTTC.

V usage is TRBV11-3 and J usage is TRBJ1-1; D is unresolved. Deletions cut 5 bases from V and 8 bases from J, with 15 bases between. CDR3 size: 13 residues. Germline-derived CDR1 and CDR2 are SGHNT and YENEEA. The CDR3 region has the DNA TGTGCCAGCAGCCAAGATTCGTCGAGGGAAGCTTTCTTT. This encodes CASSQDSSREAFF.

This clone has just one count. The chain is built from TRBV28 and TRBJ2-2; D remains ambiguous. V was shortened by 3 bases and J by 5 bases, with 13 bases between the two germline ends. The CDR3 is 15 residues long. From germline, CDR1 is MDHEN and CDR2 SYDVKM. Here the CDR3 DNA reads TGTGCCAGCAGTTTCCCCGAGAGAAAGACCGGGGAGCTGTTTTTT. This sequence encodes CASSFPERKTGELFF.

The V gene is TRBV6-5, the J gene TRBJ2-1; maybe TRBD2 (6 bases). The V end was cut by 4 bases, the J end by 7 bases, with 14 bases between. The CDR3 covers 14 residues. The germline V gene encodes CDR1 MNHEY and CDR2 SVGAGI. The CDR3 is CASSSGTGLNEQFF. CDR3 nucleotides: TGTGCCAGCAGTTCCGGGACGGGACTTAATGAGCAGTTCTTC.

This clone turned up a few times. The chain employs TRBV5-4 and TRBJ1-4; 7 nucleotides line up with TRBD1. V dropped 3 bases and J dropped 2; count of bases not matched to a gene: 4. The CDR3 spans 15 residues. Germline V CDR1 and CDR2: SGHNT, YYREEE (reference sequence). The DNA of the CDR3 is TGTGCCAGCAGCTACTCGACAGGGACTAATGAAAAACTGTTTTTT. Protein sequence: CASSYSTGTNEKLFF.

V usage is TRBV19 and J usage is TRBJ2-6; 7 bases fit TRBD1. Germline V gene lookup returns CDR1 LNHDA and CDR2 SQIVND (reference sequence). The length of the CDR3 is 15 residues. V was clipped by 11 bases and J by 0 bases; unmatched bases: 7. The CDR3 DNA reads TGTGCCGCCAGGGGGTTAAGCTCTGGGGCCAACGTCCTGACTTTC. Translation: CAARGLSSGANVLTF.

This clone was recorded once. The chain links TRBV30 to TRBJ2-2; TRBD2 is a possible D gene (6 bases). V lost 6 bases to trimming and J lost 2 bases, with 22 bases between them. CDR1 and CDR2 from the germline V gene are GTSNPN and SVGIG (reference sequence). There are 17 residues in the CDR3. DNA for the CDR3: TGTGCCTGCCGAGGCCTTTCGGGGGAGAATAACACCGGGGAGCTGTTTTTT. It codes for CACRGLSGENNTGELFF.

The J gene is TRBJ1-5, the V gene TRBV18; 9 positions match TRBD1. V shed 3 bases and J 6 bases; nucleotides not matched to a gene: 9. The CDR3 has 16 amino acids. Germline CDR1 and CDR2: KGHSH and LQKENI. The CDR3 loop is CASSPPGTGRGQPQHF. The CDR3, as DNA: TGTGCCAGCTCACCTCCCGGGACAGGGCGAGGTCAGCCCCAGCATTTT.

J is TRBJ2-1 and V is TRBV5-4; 7 nucleotides align to TRBD1. The junction had 7 bases not matched to a gene; V was cut back by 2 bases and J by 5 bases. This CDR3 region has 15 residues. Germline assignment: CDR1 SGHNT and CDR2 YYREEE (reference sequence). DNA for the CDR3: TGTGCCAGCAGCTTCCGGACAGGCTCAGACAATGAGCAGTTCTTC. Translating gives CASSFRTGSDNEQFF.

The V gene is TRBV3-1 (or the pseudogene TRBV3-2), the J gene TRBJ1-4; D might be TRBD1 (5 bases). The ends were cut back, 0 bases at V and 8 bases at J, with 19 bases in the middle. CDR1 LGHDT and CDR2 YNNKEL come from the germline V gene (reference sequence). The CDR3 has 17 residues. This chain's CDR3 is CASSQEVWTYVEEKLFF. The CDR3, as DNA: TGTGCCAGCAGCCAAGAAGTTTGGACATACGTTGAAGAAAAACTGTTTTTT.

The chain is built from TRBV7-2 and TRBJ1-4, with 8 nucleotides matching TRBD1. Germline V CDR1 and CDR2: SGHTA, FQGNSA. This CDR3 is built from 16 residues. With V trimmed by 2 bases and J by 2 bases, 4 bases remained unmatched. CDR3 protein: CASSLRQGSTNEKLFF. CDR3 coding DNA: TGTGCCAGCAGCTTAAGACAGGGGTCGACTAATGAAAAACTGTTTTTT.

This chain links TRBV18 with TRBJ2-1; D is perhaps TRBD1 (6 bases). CDR1 and CDR2 (germline): KGHSH, LQKENI. This CDR3 has 15 residues. Trimming removed 5 bases at V and 0 bases at J, with 11 bases between. As DNA, the CDR3 is TGTGCCAGCTCAAATGACAGGAGCTCCTACAATGAGCAGTTCTTC. Translated: CASSNDRSSYNEQFF.

The chain is built from TRBV2 and TRBJ1-2; 11 bases match TRBD1. Germline V lookup: CDR1 SNHLY, CDR2 FYNNEI. CDR3 length equals 16 residues. The V gene end was trimmed by 6 bases and the J gene end by 5 bases; junction bases not matched to a gene: 11. This CDR3 reads CASRNRDRGVRYGYTF. The DNA for the CDR3 is TGTGCCAGCAGAAACCGGGACAGGGGGGTTAGGTATGGCTACACCTTC. Looking up the rest from reference TRBV2 and TRBJ1-2 gives the full variable domain: EPEVTQTPSHQVTQMGQEVILRCVPISNHLYFYWYRQILGQKVEFLVSFYNNEISEKSEIFDDQFSVERPDGSNFTLKIRSTKLEDSAMYFCASRNRDRGVRYGYTFGSGTRLTVV.

This chain connects TRBV4-2 to TRBJ2-2; 8 bases agree with TRBD1. The CDR3 consists of 17 residues. The germline V gene encodes CDR1 LGHNA and CDR2 YNFKEQ. V was pared by 0 bases and J by 5 bases, with 8 bases of the junction left unmatched. CDR3 sequence reads: CASSQDRGRIWTGELFF. CDR3 in DNA: TGTGCCAGCAGCCAAGACAGGGGGCGAATTTGGACCGGGGAGCTGTTTTTT.

This clone was seen only once. The CDR3, as DNA: TGTGCCAGCAGCAAAAGGGGGGGAAGCACAGATACGCAGTATTTT. This encodes CASSKRGGSTDTQYF. The rearrangement joins TRBV5-5 to TRBJ2-3; D possibly corresponds to TRBD2 (7 bases). This CDR3 region has 15 residues. The V and J ends lost 4 bases and 0 bases respectively, with 12 bases between them. Looked up from germline, CDR1 is SGHKS and CDR2 is YYEKEE (reference sequence).